The 23 T cell receptor beta chains listed next were all sequenced from one sample in a study of molecular identifiers for immune sequencing clone quantification. MiXCR, run by TCRdb on the PCR reads, gives a single entry per CDR3 protein. The top ten clones hold approximately 0.8% of a sample with around 460,000 distinct CDR3 sequences, about 22% of them seen once. The specimen sequenced was naive CD8+ T cells from blood, with Jurkat cell RNA spiked in. Subset denoted: FACS-sorted CD8+CD4-CCR7+CD45RA+ naive T cells. These TCRs come from a human donor in good health. Some libraries in this study had Jurkat cell RNA spiked in.

The V gene is TRBV6-6, the J gene TRBJ2-3; D call uncertain. V was trimmed by 6 bases and J by 2 bases, leaving 12 bases between them. Germline CDR1 is MNHNY and CDR2 is SVGAGI (reference sequence). CDR3 length: 14 residues. DNA for the CDR3: TGTGCCAGCAGGACAATGGAACTCACAGATACGCAGTATTTT. Its translation is CASRTMELTDTQYF.

This clonotype was seen ten or more times. V and J are TRBV4-3 and TRBJ2-5, with 9 bases matching TRBD2. The CDR3 is 15 amino acids. Trimming removed 3 bases from V and 2 bases from J; junction bases left unmatched: 4. Germline assignment: CDR1 LGHNA and CDR2 YSLEER. Written as DNA, the CDR3 is TGCGCCAGCAGCCAGCGACTAGCGGATCAAGAGACCCAGTACTTC. The encoded protein is CASSQRLADQETQYF.

This clonotype was observed a few times. The genes are TRBV27 and TRBJ2-1; perhaps TRBD1 as D (5 bases). Trimming took 3 bases from V and 5 from J, leaving 8 bases between them. The CDR3 runs to 13 residues. CDR1 is MNHEY, CDR2 SMNVEV, per germline (reference sequence). CDR3: CASSFFRDNEQFF. The CDR3 DNA follows: TGTGCCAGCAGTTTTTTCAGGGACAATGAGCAGTTCTTC.

This clonotype was picked up a small number of times. This sequence joins TRBV27 and TRBJ2-7; TRBD2 matches 8 bases. V was pared by 4 bases and J by 0 bases, with 11 bases of the junction left unmatched. Germline V lookup: CDR1 MNHEY, CDR2 SMNVEV (reference sequence). CDR3 length: 17 amino acids. The CDR3 spells CASSSPGGGTSSYEQYF. The CDR3 DNA follows: TGTGCCAGCAGTTCCCCCGGAGGGGGGACTAGCTCCTACGAGCAGTACTTC.

This chain joins TRBV28 and TRBJ2-7; D not resolved. From germline, CDR1 is MDHEN and CDR2 SYDVKM. The CDR3 has 14 amino acids. The V and J ends lost 6 bases and 0 bases respectively, with 12 bases between them. This chain's CDR3 is CASSYSKSSYEQYF. CDR3 bases: TGTGCCAGCAGCTACTCCAAGAGCTCCTACGAGCAGTACTTC.

This clonotype was found many times. J is TRBJ2-6 and V is TRBV5-5, with 10 bases lining up with TRBD2. V lost 1 base to trimming and J lost 3 bases; unmatched junction nucleotides: 4. Germline CDR1 SGHKS, CDR2 YYEKEE (reference sequence). The CDR3 spans 17 residues. This CDR3 reads CASSLLAGVGGANVLTF. The CDR3 DNA follows: TGTGCCAGCAGCTTGCTAGCGGGAGTTGGTGGGGCCAACGTCCTGACTTTC.

The chain joins TRBV7-9 to TRBJ2-7; D is perhaps TRBD1 (6 bases). Germline V lookup: CDR1 SEHNR, CDR2 FQNEAQ (reference sequence). This CDR3 has 14 residues. Trimming stripped 2 bases from V and 2 bases from J, with 10 bases between. CDR3 protein: CASSLRDIPYEQYF. CDR3 sequence (DNA): TGTGCCAGCAGCTTACGGGACATTCCCTACGAGCAGTACTTC.

This clonotype appeared a few times. This chain links TRBV27 with TRBJ2-7, with D maybe TRBD1 (6 bases). The CDR3 runs 12 residues. Trimming took 6 bases from V and 4 from J, leaving 10 bases between them. Per germline, CDR1 MNHEY and CDR2 SMNVEV (reference sequence). The CDR3 nucleotides are TGTGCCAGCAGAGGGACACGATACGAGCAGTACTTC. Its translation: CASRGTRYEQYF.

About this clonotype itself: With a much larger clone just one base away, this may be a read error. The V call is TRBV12-3 or TRBV12-4, the J call TRBJ2-3; D unresolved. The CDR3 is 14 amino acids. The CDR3 region is CASSLGESTDAQYF. As DNA, the CDR3 is TGTGCCAGCAGTTTAGGAGAAAGCACAGATGCGCAGTATTTT.

Many counts were recorded for this clonotype. The J gene is TRBJ2-6, the V gene TRBV4-3; D unresolved. V was pared by 4 bases and J by 1 base, with 8 bases between. The CDR3 has 15 amino acids. CDR1 is LGHNA, CDR2 YSLEER, per germline. The CDR3 region has the DNA TGCGCCAGCAGCCTCGACGCTTCTGGGGCCAACGTCCTGACTTTC. Amino acids: CASSLDASGANVLTF.

This clonotype was observed a handful of times. This chain connects TRBV3-1 to TRBJ1-4; D is possibly TRBD1 (5 bases). The CDR3 has 15 residues. The V and J ends lost 0 bases and 6 bases respectively, with 11 bases between them. CDR1 and CDR2 from the germline V gene are LGHDT and YNNKEL (reference sequence). In DNA form, the CDR3 reads TGTGCCAGCAGCCAAGAGGGCAGGGCGGATGAAAAACTGTTTTTT. Translated, it gives CASSQEGRADEKLFF.

This clonotype was recorded a few times. The genes are TRBV12-3 or TRBV12-4 and TRBJ2-2; the D is unclear. This CDR3 is 14 amino acids long. Trimming removed 5 bases from V and 5 bases from J, with 12 bases in between. In DNA, the CDR3 is TGTGCCAGCAGTCCGACCCATCAAACCGGGGAGCTGTTTTTT. This gives the protein CASSPTHQTGELFF.

The V and J genes are TRBV12-3 or TRBV12-4 and TRBJ1-1; D is undetermined. Trimming stripped 5 bases from V and 8 bases from J, with 15 bases between. The CDR3 spans 13 residues. The CDR3 region has the DNA TGTGCCAGCAGTCTTAGCGGGTCTTCCGAAGCTTTCTTT. This gives the protein CASSLSGSSEAFF.

This clonotype has a count of ten or more. The chain has TRBV6-6 and TRBJ1-3, with D hard to call. The CDR3 contains 13 residues. Germline V gene lookup returns CDR1 MNHNY and CDR2 SVGAGI (reference sequence). V gave up 2 bases and J gave up 8 bases, with 10 bases separating them. The chain's CDR3 is CASSYDDTHTIYF. CDR3 DNA sequence: TGTGCCAGCAGTTACGACGACACGCACACCATATATTTT.

The sample holds one count of this clonotype. A single base separates this from a much larger clone, so it may be a read error. The gene calls are TRBV13 and TRBJ1-1, with D tentatively TRBD1 (5 bases). Germline-derived CDR1 and CDR2 are PRHDT and FYEKMQ (reference sequence). The CDR3 contains 13 residues. The CDR3: CAGSPLGTPEAFF. In DNA, the CDR3 is TGTGCCGGCAGCCCCCTGGGGACCCCTGAAGCTTTCTTT.

This clonotype was seen a handful of times. CDR3 in DNA: TGCGCCAGCAGCCAAGACGTAAGCGGGAGTTACAATGAGCAGTTCTTC. Its protein product is CASSQDVSGSYNEQFF. The V and J genes are TRBV4-3 and TRBJ2-1; 8 bases align to TRBD2. Looked up from germline, CDR1 is LGHNA and CDR2 is YSLEER. V lost 0 bases to trimming and J lost 4 bases; unmatched junction nucleotides: 5. This CDR3 is built from 16 residues.

This clonotype was seen a few times. This chain connects TRBV29-1 to TRBJ2-1; 11 bases are shared with TRBD2. CDR3 length: 14 amino acids. Germline CDR1 reads SQVTM; CDR2 reads ANQGSEA. After removal of 6 bases from V and 4 bases from J, the junction contained 5 bases not matched to a gene. The CDR3 reads CSVKGLADYNEQFF. In DNA, the CDR3 is TGCAGCGTGAAGGGACTAGCGGATTACAATGAGCAGTTCTTC.

This clonotype was seen a handful of times. This sequence may be a read error, since a much larger clone differs from it by one base. The chain links TRBV28 to TRBJ2-1; D is possibly TRBD1 or TRBD2 (5 bases each). Looked up from germline, CDR1 is MDHEN and CDR2 is SYDVKM. The CDR3 contains 16 residues. In DNA, the CDR3 is TGTGCCAGCGGTTTATACGGGGACCGTGGCCCTAATGAGCAGTTCTTC. Protein product: CASGLYGDRGPNEQFF.

This clonotype was counted ten times or more. V and J are TRBV14 and TRBJ2-2, with D possibly being TRBD2 (5 bases). Germline V gives CDR1 SGHDN, CDR2 FVKESK. The CDR3 is made up of 17 amino acids. The V gene lost 0 bases and the J gene lost 0 bases, with 11 bases spanning the gap. CDR3 loop: CASSQEMDSPNTGELFF. For the CDR3, the DNA is TGTGCCAGCAGCCAAGAAATGGACTCGCCGAACACCGGGGAGCTGTTTTTT.

The chain joins TRBV5-1 to TRBJ2-7; TRBD2 agrees at 7 bases. Looked up from germline, CDR1 is SGHRS and CDR2 is YFSETQ. V dropped 5 bases and J dropped 2; count of bases not matched to a gene: 7. There are 14 residues in the CDR3. The CDR3 is CASRPPGGPYEQYF. DNA of the CDR3: TGCGCCAGCAGGCCGCCGGGAGGCCCCTACGAGCAGTACTTC.

About this clonotype: An end of the junction does not agree with germline; a read error may underlie this. The genes are TRBV28 and TRBJ2-7, with 8 bases fitting TRBD2. This CDR3 has 16 amino acids. Germline V gives CDR1 MDHEN, CDR2 SYDVKM. The CDR3 nucleotides are TGTGCCAGCCAAAGGGAACCGGGACTAGGAACCTACGAGCAGCACTTC. Translation: CASQREPGLGTYEQHF.

This chain connects TRBV11-2 to TRBJ2-2, with 7 bases aligning to TRBD1. The germline V gene encodes CDR1 SGHAT and CDR2 FQNNGV. CDR3 length: 19 residues. J was trimmed by 0 bases and V by 0 bases; bases with no gene match: 10. As DNA, the CDR3 is TGTGCCAGCAGCTTAGATCTTATGTTTGGACAGGCGAACACCGGGGAGCTGTTTTTT. It encodes CASSLDLMFGQANTGELFF.

This clonotype was seen a few times. The genes are TRBV7-9 and TRBJ2-2; D might be TRBD2 (6 bases). The CDR3 covers 16 residues. V was cut by 5 bases and J by 4 bases, with 17 bases left in between. Germline loops: CDR1 SEHNR, CDR2 FQNEAQ (reference sequence). The CDR3 spells CASSPEGTQITGELFF. In DNA form, the CDR3 reads TGTGCCAGCAGCCCGGAGGGGACGCAAATCACCGGGGAGCTGTTTTTT.